This entry describes one T cell receptor beta chain. Its specificity is unknown. This sample was included in a study of shared clonotypes between healthy human individuals. The method was immunoSEQ multiplex PCR; TCRdb's version includes in-frame clones alone and lacks a portion of them. The sample has nearly 1,000,000 clones, around three quarters seen once. The CDR3 runs to 13 residues. The V gene lost 4 bases and the J gene lost 2 bases, with 8 bases spanning the gap. CDR1 and CDR2 from the germline V gene are SNHLY and FYNNEI. Study-wide points: Non-shared clonotypes displayed generation probabilities falling below those of clonotypes present in all four donors.

V and J are TRBV2 and TRBJ2-5; D is unclear. The clonotype comes from a man between 18 and 29 years old in good health. Sequencing used memory CD4+ T cells sorted from blood. Subset noted: CD45RA-negative fraction. The CDR3 protein is CASSGGKQETQYF. In DNA, the CDR3 is TGTGCCAGCAGTGGCGGTAAACAAGAGACCCAGTACTTC.